These 31 T cell receptor beta chains share one sample of origin, sequenced in a study of identical twins. Using its own MiXCR run on the 5' RACE reads, TCRdb lists one record per CDR3 protein. The repertoire consists of some 710,000 distinct CDR3 sequences, with 6.1% occurring once and the leading ten covering around 1.7%. Material: naive T cells sorted from blood. The receptor source for this set is a man aged 18 to 29 in good health.

This clonotype was counted at least ten times. V and J are TRBV6-1 and TRBJ1-6, with 7 positions matching TRBD1. Germline lookup yields CDR1 MNHNS and CDR2 SASEGT. The CDR3 extends over 14 amino acids. Trimming removed 11 bases from V and 7 bases from J; junction bases left unmatched: 11. CDR3 DNA sequence: TGTGCCGCGGGAGGGCGGACAGGAAATTCACCCCTCCACTTT. Amino acids: CAAGGRTGNSPLHF.

This clonotype was recorded many times. The genes are TRBV18 and TRBJ2-1, with D tentatively TRBD2 (6 bases). This CDR3 spans 14 amino acids. Trimming stripped 4 bases from V and 2 bases from J, with 9 bases between. Germline V gives CDR1 KGHSH, CDR2 LQKENI. The chain's CDR3 is CASSRRGTYNEQFF. CDR3 DNA: TGTGCCAGCTCACGGCGGGGAACCTACAATGAGCAGTTCTTC. The full variable domain, its missing parts supplied by reference TRBV18 and TRBJ2-1, is NAGVMQNPRHLVRRRGQEARLRCSPMKGHSHVYWYRQLPEEGLKFMVYLQKENIIDESGMPKERFSAEFPKEGPSILRIQQVVRGDSAAYFCASSRRGTYNEQFFGPGTRLTVL.

This rearrangement joins TRBV20-1 to TRBJ1-5; D is unresolved. CDR3 size: 17 residues. From germline, CDR1 is DFQATT and CDR2 SNEGSKA (reference sequence). V shed 3 bases and J shed 0 bases, with 18 bases lying between them. The chain's CDR3 is CSAREGVADYSNQPQHF. The DNA for the CDR3 is TGCAGTGCTAGGGAGGGAGTCGCGGACTATAGCAATCAGCCCCAGCATTTT.

This clonotype was seen more than once but under ten times. The chain carries TRBV21-1 and TRBJ1-3. TRBV21-1 is given as a pseudogene. There are 15 residues in the CDR3. Here the CDR3 reads CASSKSRRSGNTIYF. The CDR3 DNA sequence: TGTGCCAGCAGCAAATCGCGCCGCTCTGGAAACACCATATATTTT.

The table lists this clonotype with a few counts. The chain uses TRBV4-1 and TRBJ2-1; tentatively, D is TRBD2 (6 bases). V was cut by 0 bases and J by 1 base, with 13 bases left in between. Germline V gives CDR1 MGHRA, CDR2 YSYEKL. The CDR3 has 17 residues. The CDR3 DNA follows: TGCGCCAGCAGCCAAGATACGGGGGAAAGGTCCTACAATGAGCAGTTCTTC. Translation gives CASSQDTGERSYNEQFF.

This rearrangement joins TRBV2 to TRBJ2-7; unclear D gene. The CDR3 spans 12 residues. Trimming shortened V by 7 bases and J by 5 bases, and 12 bases separated the two germline ends. Germline V CDR1 and CDR2: SNHLY, FYNNEI. CDR3 in DNA: TGTGCCAGCACCAGGCTACAGAACGAGCAGTACGTC. Its protein is CASTRLQNEQYV.

This clonotype turned up a few times. The V and J genes are TRBV5-1 and TRBJ2-3; D gene unclear. V was pared by 5 bases and J by 4 bases, with 8 bases between. Per the germline V gene, CDR1 is SGHRS and CDR2 is YFSETQ. The CDR3 totals 12 residues. The CDR3 DNA sequence: TGCGCCAGCAGACAACCCTCAGATACGCAGTATTTT. Its protein product is CASRQPSDTQYF.

This clonotype occurred a few times. The J gene is TRBJ2-1, the V gene TRBV5-6, with D perhaps matching TRBD2 (6 bases). CDR1 SGHDT and CDR2 YYEEEE come from the germline V gene. V gave up 3 bases and J gave up 10 bases, with 23 bases separating them. The CDR3 spans 16 residues. The CDR3 DNA sequence: TGTGCCAGCAGCTACCCAGGGCGGGAAAATGACGGGGAGCAGTTCTTC. Its protein is CASSYPGRENDGEQFF.

This clonotype was detected a few times. The chain joins TRBV12-3 or TRBV12-4 to TRBJ1-1, with 9 bases identical to TRBD1. With 4 bases clipped from V and 3 bases from J, the junction kept 3 bases outside the gene matches. This CDR3 is 14 amino acids long. The CDR3 bases are TGTGCCAGCAGTTGGGGACAGGGCTACACTGAAGCTTTCTTT. Residues: CASSWGQGYTEAFF.

The genes are TRBV19 and TRBJ2-1; 7 bases fit TRBD2. Germline V gene lookup returns CDR1 LNHDA and CDR2 SQIVND (reference sequence). The CDR3 runs to 13 residues. V gave up 1 base and J gave up 15 bases; unmatched junction bases: 9. CDR3 DNA sequence: TGTGCCAGTAGTATAGCGGGCGGGAGCGTTCTGTTCTTC. This gives the protein CASSIAGGSVLFF.

Many counts were recorded for this clonotype. V gene TRBV5-6 combines with J gene TRBJ1-1; 9 bases are a match to TRBD1. V dropped 0 bases and J dropped 5; count of bases not matched to a gene: 5. CDR1 and CDR2 (germline): SGHDT, YYEEEE. The CDR3 is 15 residues long. The CDR3 spells CASSLVGTGRTEAFF. Written as DNA, the CDR3 is TGTGCCAGCAGCTTGGTAGGGACAGGGAGGACTGAAGCTTTCTTT.

The chain carries TRBV5-1 and TRBJ1-4; 7 bases map to TRBD1. Germline CDR1 is SGHRS and CDR2 is YFSETQ. The V gene end was trimmed by 3 bases and the J gene end by 1 base; junction bases not matched to a gene: 0. This CDR3 is built from 14 residues. CDR3 sequence: CASSWDRTNEKLFF. CDR3 coding DNA: TGCGCCAGCAGCTGGGACAGAACTAATGAAAAACTGTTTTTT.

This rearrangement joins TRBV11-2 to TRBJ2-7; TRBD1 matches at 7 bases. Germline lookup yields CDR1 SGHAT and CDR2 FQNNGV. This CDR3 is built from 12 residues. The trim removed 10 bases at V and 6 bases at J, leaving 9 bases unmatched. This CDR3 is CATTGQLTEQYF. Written as DNA, the CDR3 is TGTGCCACGACGGGACAGTTAACCGAGCAGTACTTC.

This clonotype was seen at least ten times. The chain uses TRBV29-1 and TRBJ2-1, with 11 bases matching TRBD2. The germline V gene has CDR1 SQVTM and CDR2 ANQGSEA. The CDR3 has 17 residues. V shed 6 bases and J 8 bases; nucleotides not matched to a gene: 18. This CDR3 is CSVDPLIAGGPGDEQFF. The CDR3 coding sequence is TGCAGCGTAGACCCTCTCATAGCGGGAGGGCCTGGGGATGAGCAGTTCTTC.

The chain couples TRBV28 to TRBJ2-5; D gene unclear. The CDR3 has 14 residues. Germline values: CDR1 MDHEN, CDR2 SYDVKM. Trimming left V 3 bases short and J 1 base short, with 9 bases between. The CDR3 reads CASSFNVAQETQYF. The CDR3 bases are TGTGCCAGCAGTTTTAACGTCGCCCAAGAGACCCAGTACTTC. Full variable domain (missing parts from reference TRBV28 and TRBJ2-5): DVKVTQSSRYLVKRTGEKVFLECVQDMDHENMFWYRQDPGLGLRLIYFSYDVKMKEKGDIPEGYSVSREKKERFSLILESASTNQTSMYLCASSFNVAQETQYFGPGTRLLVL.

The genes are TRBV19 and TRBJ2-1, with D possibly being TRBD2 (5 bases). The germline CDR1 and CDR2 sequences are LNHDA and SQIVND (reference sequence). The CDR3 has 11 residues. V dropped 5 bases and J dropped 11 bases, with 10 bases sitting between them. Here the CDR3 DNA reads TGTGCCAGTAGTGATCTAGCCCAGCAGTTCTTC. Translated: CASSDLAQQFF.

The CDR3 DNA sequence: TGTGCCAGCAGTGAAGCAAGCAGCGGAGTTGAGCAGTTCTTC. Amino acid sequence: CASSEASSGVEQFF. The chain links TRBV2 to TRBJ2-1, with D perhaps TRBD2 (5 bases). V lost 0 bases, J lost 9 bases, and 12 bases lay in between. Germline CDR1 is SNHLY and CDR2 is FYNNEI. The CDR3 is 14 residues long.

The gene calls are TRBV6-1 and TRBJ2-1; TRBD2 agrees at 13 bases. The J segment lost 9 bases and the V segment lost 7 bases, leaving 3 bases of the junction unmatched. CDR3 length: 13 amino acids. CDR1 is MNHNS and CDR2 is SASEGT in the germline V gene. The chain's CDR3 is CASKGLAGSEQFF. CDR3 DNA: TGTGCCAGCAAGGGACTAGCGGGATCTGAGCAGTTCTTC.

The chain employs TRBV20-1 and TRBJ2-1, with 13 bases identical to TRBD2. Germline values: CDR1 DFQATT, CDR2 SNEGSKA (reference sequence). This CDR3 spans 19 amino acids. V lost 0 bases and J lost 5; bases outside the gene matches: 13. The CDR3, as DNA: TGCAGTGCTAGAGACCAGACCCTTGAAGGACTAGCGGGAGACAATGAGCAGTTCTTC. Translated, it gives CSARDQTLEGLAGDNEQFF.

The V and J genes are TRBV6-2 or TRBV6-3 and TRBJ2-7; D perhaps matches TRBD1 (6 bases). In germline, CDR1 is MNHEY, CDR2 SVGEGT. The V end was cut by 7 bases, the J end by 3 bases, with 16 bases between. CDR3 size: 14 residues. The CDR3 loop reads CASTPMTGFYEQYF. CDR3 nucleotides: TGTGCCAGCACCCCCATGACAGGTTTCTACGAGCAGTACTTC.

J is TRBJ2-1 and V is TRBV19; D unclear. Per the germline V gene, CDR1 is LNHDA and CDR2 is SQIVND (reference sequence). The ends were cut back, 2 bases at V and 5 bases at J, with 10 bases in the middle. The CDR3 has 14 residues. CDR3 bases: TGTGCCAGTAGTATAATCCCCAGAGACAATGAGCAGTTCTTC. This translates into CASSIIPRDNEQFF.

This clonotype came up many times. V gene TRBV29-1 combines with J gene TRBJ2-2; maybe TRBD2 (5 bases). Per germline, CDR1 SQVTM and CDR2 ANQGSEA. The germline V and J ends were trimmed by 3 bases and 4 bases, with 9 bases remaining between them. This CDR3 has 13 amino acids. The CDR3 DNA reads as TGCAGCGTTGAGACGGGGTTCACCGGGGAGCTGTTTTTT. As protein: CSVETGFTGELFF.

In its sample, this clonotype was seen many times. V gene TRBV25-1 combines with J gene TRBJ2-2, with D possibly being TRBD1 (6 bases). Trimming took off 6 bases at V and 9 bases at J, with 17 bases between the two ends. The CDR3 runs to 14 residues. Per the germline V gene, CDR1 is MGHDK and CDR2 is SYGVNS. The CDR3 loop is CASSGGFRGRELFF. As DNA, the CDR3 is TGTGCCAGCAGCGGCGGCTTCAGGGGACGGGAGCTGTTTTTT. The full variable domain, rest sourced from reference TRBV25-1 and TRBJ2-2, is EADIYQTPRYLVIGTGKKITLECSQTMGHDKMYWYQQDPGMELHLIHYSYGVNSTEKGDLSSESTVSRIRTEHFPLTLESARPSHTSQYLCASSGGFRGRELFFGEGSRLTVL.

J is TRBJ1-2 and V is TRBV13; 10 bases align to TRBD1. Germline trimming cut 3 bases from V and 5 bases from J; bases unmatched to any gene: 9. CDR1 and CDR2 (germline): PRHDT, FYEKMQ (reference sequence). This CDR3 region has 16 residues. CDR3 sequence (DNA): TGTGCCAGCAGCTTTACCCGGGACAGGGGAAAGTATGGCTACACCTTC. Protein product: CASSFTRDRGKYGYTF.

This clonotype was seen a few times. The chain combines TRBV6-1 with TRBJ2-1; D is uncertain. The germline V gene has CDR1 MNHNS and CDR2 SASEGT. The CDR3 length is 15 residues. V was cut by 6 bases and J by 5 bases, with 17 bases left in between. The CDR3 nucleotides read TGTGCCAGCAGACTACGGCCCGCCCCAGACAATGAGCAGTTCTTC. Translation gives CASRLRPAPDNEQFF.

This clonotype showed up many times. The chain couples TRBV27 to TRBJ2-7; TRBD1 matches 8 bases. Germline V CDR1 and CDR2: MNHEY, SMNVEV (reference sequence). The CDR3 contains 14 residues. Unmatched junction bases numbered 5, after V lost 5 bases and J lost 2 bases. The CDR3 reads CASSQDRGPYEQYF. The CDR3 nucleotides are TGTGCCAGCAGTCAAGACAGGGGTCCCTACGAGCAGTACTTC.

This clonotype was found once. This sequence joins TRBV19 and TRBJ1-5; D gene uncertain. The CDR3 length is 15 residues. Germline-derived CDR1 and CDR2 are LNHDA and SQIVND (reference sequence). Trimming pared 5 bases from V and 7 bases from J, leaving 18 bases between. CDR3: CASSHVGRVRQPQHF. The CDR3 DNA is TGTGCCAGTAGTCACGTGGGAAGGGTACGGCAGCCCCAGCATTTT. The whole variable domain, filled in from reference TRBV19 and TRBJ1-5, reads DGGITQSPKYLFRKEGQNVTLSCEQNLNHDAMYWYRQDPGQGLRLIYYSQIVNDFQKGDIAEGYSVSREKKESFPLTVTSAQKNPTAFYLCASSHVGRVRQPQHFGDGTRLSIL.

In its sample, this clonotype was seen many times. This chain links TRBV11-1 with TRBJ2-3; D uncertain. There are 15 residues in the CDR3. Germline V gene lookup returns CDR1 SGHAT and CDR2 FQDESV (reference sequence). V shed 7 bases and J shed 1 base, with 15 bases lying between them. The chain's CDR3 is CASTPYSEGTDTQYF. The CDR3 nucleotides read TGTGCCAGCACCCCGTATTCCGAGGGCACAGATACGCAGTATTTT.

This clonotype was seen more than once but under ten times. The rearrangement links TRBV25-1 to TRBJ2-3, with unresolved D. Between the trimmed V and J ends, which lost 3 bases and 4 bases, there was a span of 8 bases. The CDR3 is 13 residues long. Looked up from germline, CDR1 is MGHDK and CDR2 is SYGVNS. CDR3 residues: CASSELVPDTQYF. The DNA of the CDR3 is TGTGCCAGCAGTGAGCTGGTCCCAGATACGCAGTATTTT.

The chain joins TRBV28 to TRBJ2-7; D gene ambiguous. CDR1 is MDHEN and CDR2 is SYDVKM in the germline V gene. Trimming cost V 3 bases and J 3 bases, with 15 bases left between them. There are 15 residues in the CDR3. CDR3 DNA: TGTGCCAGCAGTTTCCGGGCAAGTTCCCACTACGAGCAGTACTTC. Protein sequence: CASSFRASSHYEQYF.

The CDR3 spells CATSRGQGATGELFF. CDR3 coding DNA: TGTGCCACCAGCAGGGGTCAGGGGGCGACCGGGGAGCTGTTTTTT. The chain carries TRBV15 and TRBJ2-2; 8 bases are shared with TRBD1. The germline gives CDR1 LNHNV, CDR2 YYDKDF (reference sequence). The CDR3 totals 15 residues. V lost 3 bases and J lost 5; bases outside the gene matches: 5.